This T cell receptor (beta chain) was captured in a study of regulatory T cells in long-lasting Graves disease. The sample holds many counts of this clonotype. Its cognate antigen is unknown. Findings and caveats of the study: Investigators studied peripheral blood only, not thyroid tissue. New patients shared roughly 1,000 public clonotypes, fewer than the roughly 2,600 shared by persistent patients.

Libraries of TCR beta came from iRepertoire HTBI primers plus Arm-PCR of CDR3 regions. Via MiXCR, TCRdb re-called the multiplex PCR reads, giving one row per CDR3 protein. Among nearly 350,000 distinct CDR3 sequences listed, around 20% were seen once. Documented time point: persistent/refractory GD, antithyroid drugs over 5 years with positive TRAb. PBMC RNA served as the TCR library source. Patients hailed from an endocrinology department in Xi'an, China. V lost 4 bases and J 5 bases, leaving 11 bases between the germline ends. Germline V gene data show CDR1 as MNHEY and CDR2 as SVGEGT. The CDR3 loop spans 14 amino acids.

This clonotype was sampled from a female donor with Graves disease. This chain links TRBV6-2 or TRBV6-3 with TRBJ1-4, with D unclear. Here the sequenced sample was peripheral blood mononuclear cells (PBMCs), taken when the disease was refractory, from a patient treated with antithyroid drugs. CDR3 nucleotides: TGTGCCAGCAGTTCTGACCCGTTGAATGAAAAACTGTTTTTT. It encodes CASSSDPLNEKLFF.